Each of the 3 T cell receptor beta chains below was sequenced from the same sample in a study of cytomegalovirus exposure and HLA in healthy donors. PCR was performed using 60 Vbeta and 13 Jbeta primers. Assay: immunoSEQ multiplex PCR; the TCRdb copy retains only in-frame clones and omits some. The sample contains 100,000 or so clones, about four fifths of which appear only once. Source material: PBMCs. All receptors derive from a man aged 30 to 45 in good health and CMV-seronegative.

The chain links TRBV4-3 to TRBJ1-1; 9 positions match TRBD1. The CDR3 is 14 residues long. V shed 4 bases and J 4 bases; nucleotides not matched to a gene: 4. Germline loops: CDR1 LGHNA, CDR2 YSLEER. CDR3: CASSLGQGFTEAFF. In DNA form, the CDR3 reads TGCGCCAGCAGCCTGGGACAGGGCTTCACTGAAGCTTTCTTT.

This clone appeared a few times. The CDR3 loop reads CASSFKSAGTYEQYF. CDR3 DNA: TGTGCCAGCAGCTTTAAATCGGCCGGGACCTACGAGCAGTACTTC. This chain links TRBV5-6 with TRBJ2-7, with D possibly being TRBD2 (5 bases). V was shortened by 2 bases and J by 2 bases, with 14 bases between the two germline ends. This CDR3 region has 15 residues. Germline V CDR1 and CDR2: SGHDT, YYEEEE.

The chain employs TRBV10-3 and TRBJ1-1, with 8 bases aligning to TRBD1. V lost 6 bases, J lost 1 base, and 4 bases stayed unmatched. Germline CDR1 and CDR2: ENHRY and SYGVKD. The CDR3 runs to 14 residues. The CDR3 nucleotides read TGTGCCATCAGGCCACAGGGGGAGAACACTGAAGCTTTCTTT. The encoded protein is CAIRPQGENTEAFF.